These T cell receptor beta chains were read from a single sample in a study of blood T cell repertoires in COVID-19. Repertoires were generated with immunoSEQ multiplex PCR, while TCRdb's copy carries only in-frame clones and drops some. The table shows about 240,000 clones, with around 90% occurring only once. Material for sequencing was peripheral blood. The source of these receptors is a man in his 60s who had recovered from COVID-19. Each CDR3 is given with its conserved first and last residue. D genes are given only for firm matches. Expanded clones are given a class, and other clones once, few, many or no size at all.

v_gene: TRBV7-9
d_gene: NA
j_gene: TRBJ1-2
abundance: NA
CDR3aa: CASSLGTVNYGYTF
CDR3nt: TGTGCCAGCAGCTTAGGGACAGTTAACTATGGCTACACCTTC

v_gene: TRBV7-9
d_gene: TRBD1
j_gene: TRBJ2-1
abundance: NA
CDR3aa: CASSSTGGRANEQFF
CDR3nt: TGTGCCAGCAGCTCTACAGGGGGTCGGGCCAATGAGCAGTTCTTC

v_gene: TRBV6-5
d_gene: TRBD1
j_gene: TRBJ1-2
abundance: NA
CDR3aa: CASRATGRIYGYTF
CDR3nt: TGTGCCAGCAGGGCGACAGGGAGGATTTACGGCTACACCTTC

v_gene: TRBV11-3
d_gene: NA
j_gene: TRBJ2-3
abundance: NA
CDR3aa: CASSLDWSVRGGDTQYF
CDR3nt: TGTGCCAGCAGCTTAGATTGGTCCGTGAGAGGTGGAGATACGCAGTATTTT

v_gene: TRBV5-1
d_gene: NA
j_gene: TRBJ2-7
abundance: NA
CDR3aa: CASSLSWSQVNYEQYF
CDR3nt: TGCGCCAGCAGCCTATCTTGGTCTCAGGTTAACTACGAGCAGTACTTC

v_gene: TRBV19
d_gene: TRBD1
j_gene: TRBJ2-1
abundance: NA
CDR3aa: CASSIATGLIDEQFF
CDR3nt: TGTGCCAGTAGTATAGCGACAGGGTTGATCGATGAGCAGTTCTTC

v_gene: TRBV9
d_gene: TRBD1
j_gene: TRBJ2-1
abundance: once
CDR3aa: CASSVTGDLYNEQFF
CDR3nt: TGTGCCAGCAGCGTTACAGGGGACCTCTACAATGAGCAGTTCTTC

v_gene: TRBV10-3
d_gene: NA
j_gene: TRBJ1-1
abundance: NA
CDR3aa: CAISETDTGNNTEAFF
CDR3nt: TGTGCCATCAGTGAGACCGACACAGGGAATAACACTGAAGCTTTCTTT

v_gene: TRBV11-2
d_gene: NA
j_gene: TRBJ1-1
abundance: NA
CDR3aa: CASSSQGAEAFF
CDR3nt: TGTGCCAGCAGCTCGCAGGGCGCTGAAGCTTTCTTT

v_gene: TRBV5-1
d_gene: TRBD1
j_gene: TRBJ2-7
abundance: NA
CDR3aa: CASSYAGQGIHEQYF
CDR3nt: TGCGCCAGCAGCTACGCGGGACAGGGGATCCACGAGCAGTACTTC

v_gene: TRBV6-6
d_gene: NA
j_gene: TRBJ1-6
abundance: NA
CDR3aa: CASAKTRGTTPLHF
CDR3nt: TGTGCCAGCGCTAAAACGCGGGGGACTACACCCCTCCACTTT

v_gene: TRBV9
d_gene: NA
j_gene: TRBJ1-2
abundance: NA
CDR3aa: CASSVQGSYGYTF
CDR3nt: TGTGCCAGCAGCGTACAGGGGAGCTATGGCTACACCTTC

v_gene: TRBV7-2
d_gene: NA
j_gene: TRBJ2-3
abundance: NA
CDR3aa: CASSLNRDTQYF
CDR3nt: TGTGCCAGCAGCTTAAACCGGGATACGCAGTATTTT

v_gene: TRBV10-3
d_gene: TRBD1
j_gene: TRBJ1-5
abundance: NA
CDR3aa: CAISDRQGGQPQHF
CDR3nt: TGTGCCATCAGTGACAGGCAGGGGGGACAGCCCCAGCATTTT

v_gene: TRBV5-6
d_gene: NA
j_gene: TRBJ2-1
abundance: NA
CDR3aa: CASSSVVRGSYNEQFF
CDR3nt: TGTGCCAGCAGCTCGGTCGTCCGGGGATCATACAATGAGCAGTTCTTC

v_gene: TRBV7-7
d_gene: NA
j_gene: TRBJ2-1
abundance: NA
CDR3aa: CASSLGSGAGNEQFF
CDR3nt: TGTGCCAGCAGCTTGGGATCCGGGGCGGGGAATGAGCAGTTCTTC

v_gene: TRBV11-2
d_gene: NA
j_gene: TRBJ1-2
abundance: once
CDR3aa: CASSLADFERYYGYTF
CDR3nt: TGTGCCAGCAGCTTAGCGGATTTTGAGCGATACTATGGCTACACCTTC

v_gene: TRBV30
d_gene: NA
j_gene: TRBJ1-1
abundance: NA
CDR3aa: CAWSFPGQAAYEAFF
CDR3nt: TGTGCCTGGAGTTTTCCGGGACAAGCTGCCTATGAAGCTTTCTTT

v_gene: TRBV13
d_gene: TRBD1
j_gene: TRBJ1-2
abundance: NA
CDR3aa: CASSPTTGGRSGYTF
CDR3nt: TGTGCCAGCAGCCCAACGACAGGGGGAAGGAGTGGCTACACCTTC

v_gene: TRBV10-3
d_gene: NA
j_gene: TRBJ2-5
abundance: NA
CDR3aa: CAISESPSRGQETQYF
CDR3nt: TGTGCCATCAGTGAGTCACCGTCCAGGGGCCAAGAGACCCAGTACTTC

v_gene: TRBV18
d_gene: NA
j_gene: TRBJ2-7
abundance: once
CDR3aa: CASSPRDTLYEQYF
CDR3nt: TGTGCCAGCTCACCACGGGACACCCTATACGAGCAGTACTTC

v_gene: TRBV4-2
d_gene: TRBD2
j_gene: TRBJ2-3
abundance: NA
CDR3aa: CASSQDQGSGGADTQYF
CDR3nt: TGTGCCAGCAGCCAAGATCAAGGTAGCGGGGGAGCAGATACGCAGTATTTT

v_gene: TRBV5-6
d_gene: NA
j_gene: TRBJ1-5
abundance: NA
CDR3aa: CASSPRGPSNQPQHF
CDR3nt: TGTGCCAGCAGCCCTCGTGGCCCCTCCAATCAGCCCCAGCATTTT

v_gene: TRBV6-6
d_gene: TRBD1
j_gene: TRBJ1-5
abundance: NA
CDR3aa: CASREGQGLNQPQHF
CDR3nt: TGTGCCAGCAGAGAGGGACAGGGCTTAAATCAGCCCCAGCATTTT

v_gene: TRBV11-2
d_gene: NA
j_gene: TRBJ1-1
abundance: NA
CDR3aa: CASSLGGWYTEAFF
CDR3nt: TGTGCCAGCAGCTTAGGGGGCTGGTACACTGAAGCTTTCTTT

v_gene: TRBV5-1
d_gene: TRBD2
j_gene: TRBJ2-1
abundance: NA
CDR3aa: CASSRELAGRGNEQFF
CDR3nt: TGCGCCAGCAGCAGAGAACTAGCGGGGCGGGGCAATGAGCAGTTCTTC

v_gene: TRBV10-3
d_gene: NA
j_gene: TRBJ2-2
abundance: NA
CDR3aa: CAISERESPNTGELFF
CDR3nt: TGTGCCATCAGTGAGAGGGAGTCCCCCAACACCGGGGAGCTGTTTTTT

v_gene: TRBV11-2
d_gene: NA
j_gene: TRBJ2-2
abundance: once
CDR3aa: CASSWSSTGELFF
CDR3nt: TGTGCCAGCAGCTGGAGTTCGACCGGGGAGCTGTTTTTT

v_gene: TRBV6-5
d_gene: NA
j_gene: TRBJ1-2
abundance: NA
CDR3aa: CASIKSPGGTYGYTF
CDR3nt: TGTGCCAGCATTAAATCGCCGGGGGGGACCTATGGCTACACCTTC

v_gene: TRBV7-2
d_gene: NA
j_gene: TRBJ1-1
abundance: NA
CDR3aa: CASSPRTEAFF
CDR3nt: TGTGCCAGCAGCCCCCGGACTGAAGCTTTCTTT

v_gene: TRBV19
d_gene: NA
j_gene: TRBJ2-1
abundance: NA
CDR3aa: CASRMQGGNEQFF
CDR3nt: TGTGCCAGTAGGATGCAGGGTGGCAATGAGCAGTTCTTC

v_gene: TRBV7-9
d_gene: NA
j_gene: TRBJ2-5
abundance: NA
CDR3aa: CASSLRGSGGETQYF
CDR3nt: TGTGCCAGCAGCTTACGGGGGTCCGGCGGCGAGACCCAGTACTTC

v_gene: TRBV5-1
d_gene: NA
j_gene: TRBJ1-6
abundance: NA
CDR3aa: CASSLLGGNESPLHF
CDR3nt: TGCGCCAGCAGCTTGTTAGGAGGGAACGAATCACCCCTCCACTTT

v_gene: TRBV18
d_gene: NA
j_gene: TRBJ2-5
abundance: NA
CDR3aa: CASSRLDSSKETQYF
CDR3nt: TGTGCCAGCTCACGCTTGGACAGTTCGAAAGAGACCCAGTACTTC

v_gene: TRBV27
d_gene: NA
j_gene: TRBJ1-2
abundance: NA
CDR3aa: CASSFPTQGARVWTF
CDR3nt: TGTGCCAGCAGTTTTCCCACCCAGGGCGCCAGGGTGTGGACCTTC

v_gene: TRBV5-1
d_gene: TRBD1
j_gene: TRBJ2-2
abundance: NA
CDR3aa: CASTRRGGTGGTGELFF
CDR3nt: TGCGCCAGCACCCGGAGAGGTGGGACAGGGGGCACCGGGGAGCTGTTTTTT

v_gene: TRBV19
d_gene: NA
j_gene: TRBJ1-5
abundance: NA
CDR3aa: CASREMGAGKPQHF
CDR3nt: TGTGCCAGTAGAGAAATGGGGGCAGGAAAGCCCCAGCATTTT

v_gene: TRBV5-1
d_gene: NA
j_gene: TRBJ1-6
abundance: NA
CDR3aa: CASSLSEGSHNSPLHF
CDR3nt: TGCGCCAGCAGCTTGTCGGAGGGTAGCCATAATTCACCCCTCCACTTT

v_gene: TRBV3-1/TRBV3-2
d_gene: TRBD2
j_gene: TRBJ2-7
abundance: NA
CDR3aa: CASSQGLAGIYYEQYF
CDR3nt: TGTGCCAGCAGCCAAGGACTAGCGGGGATTTATTACGAGCAGTACTTC

v_gene: TRBV24-1
d_gene: TRBD2
j_gene: TRBJ2-3
abundance: NA
CDR3aa: CATSHSGETYTDTQYF
CDR3nt: TGTGCCACCAGTCATAGCGGGGAGACTTACACAGATACGCAGTATTTT

v_gene: TRBV7-8
d_gene: TRBD1
j_gene: TRBJ2-7
abundance: NA
CDR3aa: CASSLTGASYHEQYF
CDR3nt: TGTGCCAGCAGCTTGACAGGGGCTTCGTACCACGAGCAGTACTTC

v_gene: TRBV7-9
d_gene: TRBD1
j_gene: TRBJ1-6
abundance: NA
CDR3aa: CASSPWTGSGSPLHF
CDR3nt: TGTGCCAGCAGTCCCTGGACAGGTTCGGGTTCACCCCTCCACTTT

v_gene: TRBV9
d_gene: TRBD1
j_gene: TRBJ1-3
abundance: few
CDR3aa: CASTTGQGSGNTIYF
CDR3nt: TGTGCCAGCACCACGGGACAGGGCTCTGGAAACACCATATATTTT

v_gene: TRBV7-2
d_gene: NA
j_gene: TRBJ2-5
abundance: NA
CDR3aa: CASSYRVETQYF
CDR3nt: TGTGCCAGCAGCTACAGGGTTGAGACCCAGTACTTC

v_gene: TRBV2
d_gene: NA
j_gene: TRBJ2-5
abundance: NA
CDR3aa: CASSVVGAGETQYF
CDR3nt: TGTGCCAGCAGTGTGGTAGGGGCCGGGGAGACCCAGTACTTC